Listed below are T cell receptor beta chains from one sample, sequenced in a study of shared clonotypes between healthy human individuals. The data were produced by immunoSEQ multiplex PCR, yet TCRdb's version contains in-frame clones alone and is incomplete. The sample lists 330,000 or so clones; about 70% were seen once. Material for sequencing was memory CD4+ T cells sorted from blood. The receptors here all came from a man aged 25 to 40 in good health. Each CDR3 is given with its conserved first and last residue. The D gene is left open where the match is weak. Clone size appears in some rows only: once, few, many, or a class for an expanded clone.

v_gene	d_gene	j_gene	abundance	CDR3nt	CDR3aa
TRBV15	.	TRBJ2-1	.	TGTGCCACCAGCAGAGATCGACTCACTGAGCAGTTCTTC	CATSRDRLTEQFF
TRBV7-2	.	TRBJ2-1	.	TGTGCCAGCAGCCTTCAGGCTGGAGTTGATGAGCAGTTCTTC	CASSLQAGVDEQFF
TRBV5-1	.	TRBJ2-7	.	TGCGCCAGCAGCTTGTCGGCAGGCTCATTCTACGAGCAGTACTTC	CASSLSAGSFYEQYF
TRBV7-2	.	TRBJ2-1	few	TGTGCCAGCAGCTTAAATGCGCTCGAGCAGTTCTTC	CASSLNALEQFF
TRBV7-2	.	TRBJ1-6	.	TGTGCCAGCAGCTTAGCTGGTGCCGCCTTTGCACCTTCACCCCTCCACTTT	CASSLAGAAFAPSPLHF
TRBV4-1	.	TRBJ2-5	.	TGCGCCAGCAGCGCGGACTCAGAGACCCAGTACTTC	CASSADSETQYF
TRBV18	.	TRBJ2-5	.	TGTGCCAGCCGAGAACTCGTTGAAGAGACCCAGTACTTC	CASRELVEETQYF
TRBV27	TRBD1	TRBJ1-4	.	TGTGCCAGCAGTTTATCCCCGGGACAGACTGCAACTAATGAAAAACTGTTTTTT	CASSLSPGQTATNEKLFF
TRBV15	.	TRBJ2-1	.	TGTGCCACCTCCCTGAATAGGGGCGCGGTGGATGAGCAGTTCTTC	CATSLNRGAVDEQFF
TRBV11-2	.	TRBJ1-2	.	TGTGCCAGCAGCTTGAGGCGGGGCGATGGCTACACCTTC	CASSLRRGDGYTF
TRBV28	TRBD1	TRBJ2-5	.	TGTGCCAGCAGGCCCGCGGGACAGGGAATGAGGACCCAGTACTTC	CASRPAGQGMRTQYF
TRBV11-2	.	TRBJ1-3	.	TGTGCCAGCAGCTTAGGGCTGGGACCCTCTGGAAACACCATATATTTT	CASSLGLGPSGNTIYF
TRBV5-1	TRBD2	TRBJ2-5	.	TGCGCCAGCAGCTCCCCGGGACTAGCGGGAGGGCGATCCTTTTCAGAGACCCAGTACTTC	CASSSPGLAGGRSFSETQYF
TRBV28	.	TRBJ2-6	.	TGTGCCAGCAGTTTCTCTGGGGCCAACGTCCTGACTTTC	CASSFSGANVLTF
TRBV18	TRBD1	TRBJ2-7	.	TGTGCCAGCTCACCAGTCGAGGGACAGGGGGCTAGCGAGCAGTACTTC	CASSPVEGQGASEQYF
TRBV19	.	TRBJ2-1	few	TGTGCCAGTTCAAGAGCGGACACCCTGTACAATGAGCAGTTCTTC	CASSRADTLYNEQFF
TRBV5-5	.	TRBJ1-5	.	TGTGCCAGCAGCTTGGAGGGGGGCTTTCAGCCCCAGCATTTT	CASSLEGGFQPQHF
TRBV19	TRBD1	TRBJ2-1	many	TGTGCCAGTAGTGAAGACAGGGGCCCTCGGAATGAGCAGTTCTTC	CASSEDRGPRNEQFF
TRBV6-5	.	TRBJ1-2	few	TGTGCCAGCAGTTGGGTCGGGAGATCGGATGGCTACACCTTC	CASSWVGRSDGYTF
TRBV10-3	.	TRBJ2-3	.	TGTGCCATCAGTGACGGGACAAGGAGCACAGATACGCAGTATTTT	CAISDGTRSTDTQYF
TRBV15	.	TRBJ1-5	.	TGTGCCACCAGCAGTAGCAATCAGCCCCAGCATTTT	CATSSSNQPQHF
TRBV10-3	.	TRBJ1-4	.	TGTGCCATCAGTGGTTTCCACGGACAGAATGAAAAACTGTTTTTT	CAISGFHGQNEKLFF
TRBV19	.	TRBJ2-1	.	TGTGCCAGTAGTATACTTGCCTTGGGGGGTGAGCAGTTCTTC	CASSILALGGEQFF
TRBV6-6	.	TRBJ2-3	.	TGTGCCAGCAGCCCTACGGGGCTGAGCACAGATACGCAGTATTTT	CASSPTGLSTDTQYF
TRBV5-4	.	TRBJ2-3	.	TGTGCCAGCAGCCCTATCCAGGGGACGGGAGATACGCAGTATTTT	CASSPIQGTGDTQYF
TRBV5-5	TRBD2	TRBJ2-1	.	TGTGCCAGCAGCTCACTGCCGGGACTACAAAAACACAATGAGCAGTTCTTC	CASSSLPGLQKHNEQFF
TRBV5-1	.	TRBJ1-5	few	TGCGCCAGCAGCTTTGAGGGGGACCAGCCCCAGCATTTT	CASSFEGDQPQHF
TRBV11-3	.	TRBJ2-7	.	TGTGCCAGCAGCGCAAACCGGGACGTCAACGAGCAGTACTTC	CASSANRDVNEQYF
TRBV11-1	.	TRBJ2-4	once	TGTGCCAGCTCTCACTACTCTGGAAACTTC	CASSHYSGNF
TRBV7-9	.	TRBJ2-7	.	TGTGCCAGCAGCTCCGTCGACGAGCAGTACTTC	CASSSVDEQYF
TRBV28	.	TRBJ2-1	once	TGTGCCAGCAGTTCCAGGGTTTTTAGCAATGAGCAGTTCTTC	CASSSRVFSNEQFF
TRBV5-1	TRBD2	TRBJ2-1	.	TGCGCCAGCAGCTTAAGCGGGAGGAGCCACAATGAGCAGTTCTTC	CASSLSGRSHNEQFF
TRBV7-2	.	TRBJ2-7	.	TGTGCCAGCAGCTCCCAGGCCCAGGGGTACGAGCAGTACTTC	CASSSQAQGYEQYF
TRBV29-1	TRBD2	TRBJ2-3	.	TGCAGCGTAGATAGACTAGCGGGAGACACAGATACGCAGTATTTT	CSVDRLAGDTDTQYF
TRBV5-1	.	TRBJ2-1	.	TGCGCCAGCAGCCCAAAAGGGGTTGGTGAGCAGTTCTTC	CASSPKGVGEQFF
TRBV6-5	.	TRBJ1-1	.	TGTGCCAGCAGTTATATCCGGGGGTGGAGGACTGAAGCTTTCTTT	CASSYIRGWRTEAFF
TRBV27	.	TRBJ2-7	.	TGTGCCAGCAGTACCTCCACCCCCCCCGTTAGGCAGTACTTC	CASSTSTPPVRQYF
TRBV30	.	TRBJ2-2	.	TGTGCCTGGGAACAGGTCCGAGGGACCGGGGAGCTGTTTTTT	CAWEQVRGTGELFF
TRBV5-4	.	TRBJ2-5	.	TGTGCCAGCAGCTTGTATTTGCGAGGCGACCAAGAGACCCAGTACTTC	CASSLYLRGDQETQYF
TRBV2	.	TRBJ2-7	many	TGTGCCAGCAGTCTAGCGATTTACGAGCAGTACTTC	CASSLAIYEQYF
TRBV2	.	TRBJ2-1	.	TGTGCCAGTAGAAGGGACTCCTCCTACAATGAGCAGTTCTTC	CASRRDSSYNEQFF
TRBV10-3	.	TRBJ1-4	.	TGTGCCATCAGTGAGTCAGGTGCGGGTCGTGAAAAACTGTTTTTT	CAISESGAGREKLFF